The clone carrying this T cell receptor (beta chain) was observed a few times. The antigen is undetermined. An end of the junction differs from the germline gene, which may be a read error. CDR1 is KGHDR and CDR2 is SFDVKD in the germline V gene. CDR3 length equals 12 residues. These data originate in a study of T cell responses to AZD1222 COVID-19 vaccine. Background on the study: The analysis combined second doses at about 4 or about 12 weeks.

Study-level findings and limits: Only 5 or 6 AZD1222 recipients were seropositive at baseline. Most donors were white British, females outnumbered males, and clonal diversity was possibly underestimated.

Measured with immunoSEQ multiplex PCR; TCRdb has only the in-frame clones, and not every one. The table shows about 76,000 clones, with more than 70% occurring only once. The chain has TRBV24-1 and TRBJ2-1, with a weak D call TRBD2 (5 bases). The TCR sequence derives from an adult in good health. Specimen: peripheral blood, collected on day 0 of AZD1222 vaccination. The DNA for the CDR3 is TGTGCCACCAGTGATTTACTAGGGTCTTTGCTCTTC. Its protein product is CATSDLLGSLLF.